This T cell receptor (beta chain) was recovered during a study of T cells in Graves' hyperthyroidism and ophthalmopathy. Hyperthyroidism in the patients, aged 18 to 65, was newly diagnosed and under 2 months in duration. The CDR3 runs 12 residues. Germline V lookup: CDR1 DFQATT, CDR2 SNEGSKA (reference sequence). Trimming pared 6 bases from V and 4 bases from J, leaving 12 bases between. This clonotype was recorded many times. Researchers took RNA transcripts and amplified the TCR beta CDR3 regions from them. The HTBI primer set drove a first-round RT-PCR of the TCR CDR3. TCRdb reanalysed the multiplex PCR reads using MiXCR and keeps one entry per CDR3 protein. Of under 650,000 distinct CDR3 sequences in the sample, about a sixth are singletons; the top ten hold 3.5% to 4%.

This clonotype originated in a woman aged 25-40 years with Graves' hyperthyroidism. Sequencing used blood. The chain couples TRBV20-1 to TRBJ1-1; tentatively, D is TRBD1 (5 bases). Here the CDR3 DNA reads TGCAGTGCCCTTCAAGGGGTCACTGAAGCTTTCTTT. It codes for CSALQGVTEAFF.